Below, 6 T cell receptor beta chains from the same sample are listed, as sequenced in a study of T cells after yellow fever vaccination. TCRdb reprocessed the 5' RACE reads via MiXCR and lists one record per CDR3 protein. Of 60,000 to 85,000 distinct CDR3 sequences listed, about 6.6% are singletons. The specimen comprised CD8+ T cells sorted from PBMCs, sampled about 5 days after the first yellow fever vaccination. The receptors were sampled from a man aged 18 to 30 who received the YFV17D yellow fever vaccine.

The chain uses TRBV4-3 and TRBJ2-1; TRBD2 aligns across 11 bases. The CDR3 extends over 17 amino acids. V lost 0 bases, J lost 7 bases, and 8 bases stayed unmatched. Germline assignment: CDR1 LGHNA and CDR2 YSLEER. The CDR3 DNA reads as TGCGCCAGCAGCCAAGAACTAGCGGGGGTTCGGGGGAATGAGCAGTTCTTC. Translated: CASSQELAGVRGNEQFF.

The chain combines TRBV6-2 or TRBV6-3 with TRBJ1-5, with TRBD1 identical over 10 bases. CDR1 and CDR2 from the germline V gene are MNHEY and SVGEGT. This CDR3 comprises 16 residues. V gave up 5 bases and J gave up 0 bases; unmatched junction bases: 4. The CDR3 reads CASSGQGGYSNQPQHF. The CDR3 DNA sequence: TGTGCCAGCAGTGGACAGGGGGGCTATAGCAATCAGCCCCAGCATTTT.

This clonotype has only a few counts. The chain links TRBV29-1 to TRBJ1-4; D gene ambiguous. V was shortened by 5 bases and J by 5 bases, with 12 bases between the two germline ends. Germline CDR1 is SQVTM and CDR2 is ANQGSEA. CDR3 length: 13 residues. The CDR3: CSVRTSNNEKLFF. Written as DNA, the CDR3 is TGCAGCGTTCGGACGAGTAACAATGAAAAACTGTTTTTT.

The chain combines TRBV4-2 with TRBJ2-7; TRBD1 matches 11 bases. Germline V lookup: CDR1 LGHNA, CDR2 YNFKEQ. The CDR3 is made up of 17 amino acids. Trimming cost V 1 base and J 0 bases; bases outside gene matches: 5. The CDR3 loop is CASSQAGQGVSSYEQYF. CDR3 DNA: TGTGCCAGCAGCCAAGCGGGACAGGGGGTGAGCTCCTACGAGCAGTACTTC.

This chain joins TRBV29-1 and TRBJ2-5, with TRBD1 identical over 8 bases. CDR3 length: 13 amino acids. V was pared by 3 bases and J by 5 bases, with 5 bases of the junction left unmatched. Germline V gives CDR1 SQVTM, CDR2 ANQGSEA. The CDR3 DNA follows: TGCAGCGTTGAGGCAGGGGGCTGGGAGACCCAGTACTTC. Its translation is CSVEAGGWETQYF.

The chain combines TRBV20-1 with TRBJ2-1; weak D call: TRBD1 (5 bases). V was pared by 3 bases and J by 8 bases, with 20 bases between. Germline CDR1 and CDR2: DFQATT and SNEGSKA (reference sequence). CDR3 length: 15 residues. In DNA, the CDR3 is TGCAGTGCTAGTGTTGACCGCAGGGTCGGAGATGAGCAGTTCTTC. Protein product: CSASVDRRVGDEQFF.